These 17 T cell receptor beta chains share one sample of origin, sequenced in a study of shared clonotypes between healthy human individuals (dated by TCRdb to about 2020). CD8 naive samples were obtained by positive selection for CCR7 among CD45RO-negative cells, yielding a CD45RA+CCR7+ population from which TemRA cells were excluded. Library prep was done by the immunoSEQ multiplex PCR assay. What TCRdb holds here is the immuneACCESS table cut down to in-frame rearrangements. Part of the clones is not present; checked against another copy, under half of the missing clones reflect an unresolved V gene, and the others are unexplained. The sample data list over 2,000,000 clones, and just under 95% of these were observed just once. Of the sample, about 1.7% is held by the ten largest clones. The sequencing input was naive CD8+ T cells from PBMCs. The sample's cell subset or site label, decoded: CD45RA+CCR7+. Source of these receptors: a young man in good health. Some clones in this sample may be carry-over from other donors' samples.

The chain has TRBV7-8 and TRBJ2-7, with 7 bases aligning to TRBD1. Germline V lookup: CDR1 SGHVS, CDR2 FQNEAQ. V lost 5 bases, J lost 1 base, and 5 bases stayed unmatched. The CDR3 spans 14 residues. CDR3 sequence reads: CASSPWTGSYEQYF. The CDR3 DNA sequence: TGTGCCAGCAGCCCTTGGACAGGATCCTACGAGCAGTACTTC.

This clone has just one count. The chain has TRBV19 and TRBJ2-2, with D possibly TRBD2 on 5 matching bases. Trimming removed 7 bases at V and 1 base at J, with 16 bases between. The CDR3 has 16 amino acids. Germline V lookup: CDR1 LNHDA, CDR2 SQIVND (reference sequence). The DNA for the CDR3 is TGTGCCAGTAAGGTGTCGGGGTTTGGGAACACCGGGGAGCTGTTTTTT. This codes for CASKVSGFGNTGELFF.

The V call is TRBV4-2, the J call TRBJ2-1; 12 positions match TRBD2. CDR3 length: 18 amino acids. Germline assignment: CDR1 LGHNA and CDR2 YNFKEQ. Unmatched junction bases numbered 11, after V lost 0 bases and J lost 8 bases. DNA of the CDR3: TGTGCCAGCAGCCAAGATCTGGGGCTAGCGGGAGGGCAGGATGAGCAGTTCTTC. Protein product: CASSQDLGLAGGQDEQFF.

This clone came up a few times. V usage is TRBV6-1 and J usage is TRBJ1-1; D is undetermined. The CDR3 extends over 14 amino acids. Looked up from germline, CDR1 is MNHNS and CDR2 is SASEGT. The ends were cut back, 3 bases at V and 5 bases at J, with 13 bases in the middle. In DNA form, the CDR3 reads TGTGCCAGCAGTGACCGGGATTCGGGGACTGAAGCTTTCTTT. As protein: CASSDRDSGTEAFF.

This sequence joins TRBV5-1 and TRBJ2-7; 7 nucleotides line up with TRBD1. The CDR3 totals 15 residues. Germline CDR1 reads SGHRS; CDR2 reads YFSETQ. The CDR3 loop reads CGSSLGTAVRPEQYF. DNA for the CDR3: TGCGGGAGCAGCTTGGGGACAGCAGTACGTCCGGAGCAGTACTTC.

The V gene is TRBV15, the J gene TRBJ1-2; D is unresolved. Germline V CDR1 and CDR2: LNHNV, YYDKDF (reference sequence). This CDR3 has 13 amino acids. V was trimmed by 1 base and J by 6 bases, leaving 9 bases between them. The CDR3 is CATSRAMFDGYTF. The CDR3 DNA reads TGTGCCACCAGCAGAGCCATGTTCGATGGCTACACCTTC.

The chain links TRBV19 to TRBJ1-5; D gene unclear. This CDR3 comprises 15 residues. Per the germline V gene, CDR1 is LNHDA and CDR2 is SQIVND (reference sequence). The V and J ends lost 3 bases and 2 bases respectively, with 11 bases between them. Here the CDR3 reads CASSMPGEGNQPQHF. The CDR3 region has the DNA TGTGCCAGTAGTATGCCCGGGGAAGGCAATCAGCCCCAGCATTTT.

In its sample, this clone was seen once. This chain joins TRBV29-1 and TRBJ2-5, with D unclear. Deletions cut 6 bases from V and 4 bases from J, with 9 bases between. The CDR3 has 11 amino acids. Germline CDR1 SQVTM, CDR2 ANQGSEA. For the CDR3, the DNA is TGCAGCGTCGCACCTGGAGAGACCCAGTACTTC. Residues: CSVAPGETQYF.

The chain couples TRBV4-2 to TRBJ2-7; 7 positions match TRBD2. Germline V lookup: CDR1 LGHNA, CDR2 YNFKEQ. The CDR3 has 17 amino acids. V was clipped by 1 base and J by 5 bases; unmatched bases: 14. The CDR3 sequence is CASSQAFAGVFGHEQYF. CDR3 nucleotides: TGTGCCAGCAGCCAAGCCTTTGCGGGGGTGTTTGGGCACGAGCAGTACTTC.

Of note for this clone: Different DNA sequences within this sample yield the same CDR3. The chain's CDR3 is CASSLVADTQYF. Here the CDR3 DNA reads TGTGCCAGCAGCTTAGTGGCTGATACGCAGTATTTT. The chain is built from TRBV7-9 and TRBJ2-3, with D hard to call. V lost 1 base and J lost 6, with 5 bases in between. Germline V gene data show CDR1 as SEHNR and CDR2 as FQNEAQ (reference sequence). The CDR3 sequence is 12 residues long.

The gene calls are TRBV4-1 and TRBJ2-1; D possibly corresponds to TRBD2 (5 bases). This CDR3 is 15 amino acids long. Germline V gene lookup returns CDR1 MGHRA and CDR2 YSYEKL. The V end was cut by 0 bases, the J end by 8 bases, with 14 bases between. The DNA for the CDR3 is TGCGCCAGCAGCCAAGACAGTGAGGGTAACGATGAGCAGTTCTTC. Translated, it gives CASSQDSEGNDEQFF.

The gene calls are TRBV2 and TRBJ2-1; D gene uncertain. Trimming stripped 8 bases from V and 15 bases from J, with 8 bases between. This CDR3 has 8 residues. Germline CDR1 and CDR2: SNHLY and FYNNEI. The CDR3 DNA reads TGTGCCAGCCCGCAAAGGTTCTTC. It yields the protein CASPQRFF.

In this sample, this clone turned up a few times. The chain joins TRBV14 to TRBJ1-1, with D unresolved. Trimming took off 2 bases at V and 0 bases at J, with 13 bases between the two ends. The CDR3 length is 16 residues. The V gene's germline CDR1 is SGHDN and CDR2 FVKESK. The CDR3: CASSQTRFAMNTEAFF. The CDR3 DNA reads TGTGCCAGCAGCCAAACTAGGTTCGCTATGAACACTGAAGCTTTCTTT.

A remark on this clone: The same CDR3 is also encoded by other DNA sequences in this sample. The chain's CDR3 is CASSFQGYSYEQYF. The CDR3 coding sequence is TGTGCCAGCAGTTTTCAAGGGTACTCCTACGAGCAGTACTTC. The V call is TRBV28, the J call TRBJ2-7; D ambiguous. The CDR3 contains 14 residues. Trimming pared 3 bases from V and 0 bases from J, leaving 9 bases between. Germline V gives CDR1 MDHEN, CDR2 SYDVKM.

This clone has only one observation. The chain links TRBV4-2 to TRBJ2-1; D could derive from TRBD1 or TRBD2 (6 bases each). Looked up from germline, CDR1 is LGHNA and CDR2 is YNFKEQ. CDR3 size: 19 residues. With 5 bases removed from V and 1 base from J, the gap between germline ends came to 24 bases. CDR3 region: CASSAGVGGIILSYNEQFF. The CDR3 DNA reads as TGTGCCAGCAGCGCAGGGGTCGGCGGGATCATCTTATCCTACAATGAGCAGTTCTTC.

The chain recombines TRBV9 with TRBJ1-2; 9 bases fit TRBD1. The ends lost 4 bases at V and 5 bases at J; junction bases unmatched: 6. This CDR3 is 14 amino acids long. Germline loops: CDR1 SGDLS, CDR2 YYNGEE. This chain's CDR3 is CASSSPGTGYGYTF. CDR3 coding DNA: TGTGCCAGCAGCAGTCCCGGGACAGGGTATGGCTACACCTTC.

This chain links TRBV28 with TRBJ2-7, with 9 bases aligning to TRBD1. Germline trimming cut 5 bases from V and 5 bases from J; bases unmatched to any gene: 7. The CDR3 is made up of 14 amino acids. From germline, CDR1 is MDHEN and CDR2 SYDVKM. The DNA for the CDR3 is TGTGCCAGCAGTCCCACAGGGGGCAACCACGAGCAGTACTTC. Protein sequence: CASSPTGGNHEQYF.